This paragraph covers one T cell receptor beta chain sequence. What it binds is not known. Amplified TCR beta CDR3 regions came from RNA transcripts. A first-round RT-PCR of the TCR CDR3 used the HTBI primer set. TCRdb fed the multiplex PCR reads into MiXCR, producing one record per CDR3 protein. The table includes about 500,000 distinct CDR3 sequences, under 15% detected once. The germline V gene encodes CDR1 SGHTS and CDR2 YDEGEE. V was cut by 0 bases and J by 2 bases, with 18 bases left in between. The CDR3 length is 18 residues. The data stem from a study of T cells in Graves' hyperthyroidism and ophthalmopathy. Study-wide context: At initial diagnosis, before any treatment had begun, peripheral blood was obtained.

The study's findings and limits: Model predictions of ophthalmopathy came a median around 6.5 months before onset. Through a model of 13 V-J features, ophthalmopathy was separated from stable hyperthyroidism. Most thyroid clonotypes expanded above 0.001 appeared in blood too.

The J gene is TRBJ2-4, the V gene TRBV5-8; D is unclear. What was sequenced was blood. The sequence was collected from a woman between 18 and 29 years old with Graves' hyperthyroidism. The CDR3 DNA follows: TGTGCCAGCAGCTTGGGGAGACCGCTAGATCGGTCCAAAAACATTCAGTACTTC. It is translated as CASSLGRPLDRSKNIQYF. Full variable domain (outside the CDR3, taken from reference TRBV5-8 and TRBJ2-4): EAGVTQSPTHLIKTRGQQATLRCSPISGHTSVYWYQQALGLGLQFLLWYDEGEERNRGNFPPRFSGRQFPNYSSELNVNALELEDSALYLCASSLGRPLDRSKNIQYFGAGTRLSVL.